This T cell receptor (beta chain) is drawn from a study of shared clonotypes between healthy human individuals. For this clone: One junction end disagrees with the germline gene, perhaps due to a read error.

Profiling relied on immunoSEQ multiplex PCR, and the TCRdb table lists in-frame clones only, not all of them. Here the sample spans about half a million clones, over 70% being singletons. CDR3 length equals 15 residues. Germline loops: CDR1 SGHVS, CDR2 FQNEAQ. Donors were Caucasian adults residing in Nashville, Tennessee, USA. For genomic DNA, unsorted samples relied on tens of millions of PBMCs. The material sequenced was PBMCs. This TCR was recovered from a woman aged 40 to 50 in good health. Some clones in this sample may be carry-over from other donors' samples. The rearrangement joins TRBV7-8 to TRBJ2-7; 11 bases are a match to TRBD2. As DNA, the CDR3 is TGTGCCTGCAGCAGGGGACTAGCGGAAACCTACGAGCAGTACTTC. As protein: CACSRGLAETYEQYF. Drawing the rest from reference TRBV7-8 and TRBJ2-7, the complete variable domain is GAGVSQSPRYKVAKRGQDVALRCDPISGHVSLFWYQQALGQGPEFLTYFQNEAQLDKSGLPSDRFFAERPEGSVSTLKIQRTQQEDSAVYLCACSRGLAETYEQYFGPGTRLTVT.